The 14 T cell receptor beta chains given below trace back to one sample, sequenced in a study of T cells in Graves' hyperthyroidism and ophthalmopathy. RNA transcripts provided the source from which TCR beta CDR3 regions were amplified. When the TCR CDR3 underwent first-round RT-PCR, the HTBI primer set was used. TCRdb ran MiXCR on the multiplex PCR reads and lists one entry per CDR3 protein. The table records over 700,000 distinct CDR3 sequences, roughly 40% of them present only once. Sequencing was done on a sample of blood. Source of these receptors: a young man with Graves' hyperthyroidism.

V gene TRBV10-3 combines with J gene TRBJ2-2, with D maybe TRBD1 (5 bases). V was pared by 4 bases and J by 0 bases, with 12 bases between. Germline lookup yields CDR1 ENHRY and CDR2 SYGVKD. CDR3 length: 16 amino acids. The chain's CDR3 is CAISGLGRSNTGELFF. CDR3 sequence (DNA): TGTGCCATCAGTGGTCTGGGGCGGTCGAACACCGGGGAGCTGTTTTTT.

This chain connects TRBV10-2 to TRBJ1-5, with D hard to call. The germline gives CDR1 WSHSY, CDR2 SAAADI. Between the trimmed V and J ends, which lost 6 bases and 1 base, there was a span of 13 bases. The length of the CDR3 is 15 residues. The DNA for the CDR3 is TGCGCCAGCAGCCAAGCCGCTATAAGCAATCAGCCCCAGCATTTT. Translating gives CASSQAAISNQPQHF.

This clonotype was counted ten times or more. The chain links TRBV10-3 to TRBJ2-7; TRBD2 agrees at 12 bases. This CDR3 region has 15 residues. Germline V gives CDR1 ENHRY, CDR2 SYGVKD. With V trimmed by 6 bases and J by 7 bases, 10 bases remained unmatched. CDR3 in DNA: TGTGCCATCAGAGCATTGACTAGCGGGAGTCAAGAGCAGTACTTC. This encodes CAIRALTSGSQEQYF.

The rearrangement uses TRBV7-8 and TRBJ2-7; D may match TRBD1 or TRBD2 (5 bases each). V was pared by 5 bases and J by 0 bases, with 23 bases between. CDR1 and CDR2 from the germline V gene are SGHVS and FQNEAQ. CDR3 length: 18 residues. DNA of the CDR3: TGTGCCAGCAGCCCTAGGCATAGGGGCGGGTCCAGCTCCTACGAGCAGTACTTC. This translates into CASSPRHRGGSSSYEQYF.

This clonotype has more than one count but fewer than ten. The chain recombines TRBV6-5 with TRBJ2-7; 7 positions agree with TRBD1. The germline V gene encodes CDR1 MNHEY and CDR2 SVGAGI. The V gene end was trimmed by 2 bases and the J gene end by 1 base; junction bases not matched to a gene: 8. The CDR3 length is 16 residues. CDR3 DNA: TGTGCCAGCAGTTACCGGGCGACAGGGTCATCCTACGAGCAGTACTTC. It specifies CASSYRATGSSYEQYF.

This clonotype was seen ten or more times. The chain is built from TRBV29-1 and TRBJ1-3; D is ambiguous. Germline V gene sequence: CDR1 SQVTM, CDR2 ANQGSEA. Trimming left V 6 bases short and J 0 bases short, with 15 bases between. The CDR3 totals 15 residues. The CDR3 loop reads CSVTDTGSSGNTIYF. In nucleotides, the CDR3 is TGCAGCGTCACCGATACGGGGAGCTCTGGAAACACCATATATTTT.

About this clonotype: A much larger clone differs by one base, so this may be a read error. This sequence joins TRBV2 and TRBJ1-5, with D hard to call. Germline V gene lookup returns CDR1 SNHLY and CDR2 FYNNEI. CDR3 size: 12 residues. CDR3 loop: CASSPGVQPRHF. Here the CDR3 DNA reads TGTGCCAGCAGTCCGGGTGTCCAGCCCCGGCATTTT.

Points on this clonotype: This likely comes from a read error, as the CDR3 has no conserved phenylalanine or tryptophan at its end. The DNA is omitted, as the CDR3 cannot be located on it reliably, and the CDR3 follows TCRdb's listing. The chain is built from TRBV15 and TRBJ1-4; the table calls TRBD1, which could not be checked here. CDR1 and CDR2 from the germline V gene are LNHNV and YYDKDF (reference sequence). Inclusive of both ends, the CDR3 amounts to 9 amino acids. CDR3 protein: CATSSGQGL.

This clonotype was seen only a few times. The genes are TRBV4-3 and TRBJ2-7; 9 positions agree with TRBD2. Germline CDR1 is LGHNA and CDR2 is YSLEER. The V segment lost 1 base and the J segment 3 bases; nucleotides outside the gene matches: 7. The CDR3 loop spans 16 amino acids. This CDR3 is CASSQGVTSGYYEQYF. The CDR3 DNA follows: TGCGCCAGCAGCCAAGGCGTCACTAGCGGGTACTACGAGCAGTACTTC.

This clonotype is a singleton in its sample. The genes are TRBV2 and TRBJ2-5; 13 nucleotides agree with TRBD2. Germline V gene sequence: CDR1 SNHLY, CDR2 FYNNEI. The junction had 3 bases not matched to a gene; V was cut back by 3 bases and J by 5 bases. The CDR3 is 15 amino acids. The CDR3 loop is CASSETSGGTETQYF. The CDR3 DNA reads TGTGCCAGCAGTGAGACTAGCGGGGGGACGGAGACCCAGTACTTC.

This clonotype was seen repeatedly, ten times or more. V and J are TRBV2 and TRBJ2-7; TRBD1 is a possible D gene (6 bases). CDR1 and CDR2 (germline): SNHLY, FYNNEI. This CDR3 has 15 amino acids. Trimming took off 6 bases at V and 0 bases at J, with 15 bases between the two ends. CDR3: CASRSGVGSSYEQYF. The CDR3, as DNA: TGTGCCAGCAGGTCAGGGGTGGGGAGCTCCTACGAGCAGTACTTC.

Turning to this clonotype: A much larger clone sits a single nucleotide away, making a read error possible. The chain carries TRBV7-9 and TRBJ2-7, with a weak D call TRBD1 (5 bases). Germline V gene sequence: CDR1 SEHNR, CDR2 FQNEAQ (reference sequence). This CDR3 comprises 15 residues. Written as DNA, the CDR3 is TGTGCCGGCAGCTTAGGCCCAGGGAAGAGCTACGAGCAGTACTTC. It encodes CAGSLGPGKSYEQYF. Complete variable domain (other parts from reference TRBV7-9 and TRBJ2-7): DTGVSQNPRHKITKRGQNVTFRCDPISEHNRLYWYRQTLGQGPEFLTYFQNEAQLEKSRLLSDRFSAERPKGSFSTLEIQRTEQGDSAMYLCAGSLGPGKSYEQYFGPGTRLTVT.

This clonotype came up many times. The V and J genes are TRBV7-2 and TRBJ1-2, with a possible D match to TRBD1 (6 bases). Trimming stripped 4 bases from V and 0 bases from J, with 15 bases between. CDR1 SGHTA and CDR2 FQGNSA come from the germline V gene. The CDR3 runs 16 residues. Here the CDR3 DNA reads TGTGCCAGCAGCTCGATGACAGGAGGTACTAACTATGGCTACACCTTC. The encoded protein is CASSSMTGGTNYGYTF.

There are a few counts of this clonotype. V gene TRBV6-6 combines with J gene TRBJ1-5; possibly TRBD1 for D (5 bases). This CDR3 is 13 amino acids long. Between the trimmed V and J ends, which lost 3 bases and 7 bases, there was a span of 10 bases. The germline CDR1 and CDR2 sequences are MNHNY and SVGAGI (reference sequence). CDR3: CASSYFGTQPQHF. DNA of the CDR3: TGTGCCAGCAGTTATTTTGGGACCCAGCCCCAGCATTTT.